This TCR beta chain was profiled in a study of a mutant IDH1 vaccine in newly diagnosed glioma. Across the whole study: Before enrollment, patients got radiotherapy alone, temozolomide alone, or mostly the combination.

The time point: week 11, during vaccination. The vaccine gave 300 ug of a 20-mer mutant IDH1 peptide subcutaneously per dose. CDR3 length: 16 residues. Germline V gene lookup returns CDR1 MNHNY and CDR2 SVGAGI (reference sequence). The junction had 10 bases not matched to a gene; V was cut back by 5 bases and J by 11 bases. Assay: immunoSEQ multiplex PCR; the TCRdb copy retains only in-frame clones and omits some. The sample records 40,000 to 55,000 clones, about 91% being singletons. Note on this clone: The antigen remains unidentified.

Study-level points and caveats: Researchers report vaccine-induced immune responses in 80% to 95% of patients.

Source: PBMCs, taken from a glioma patient whose treatment included an IDH1 peptide vaccine. The chain is built from TRBV6-6 and TRBJ2-3; 16 bases are a match to TRBD2. This TCR came from a man between 45 and 60 years old with glioma. The CDR3 DNA reads TGTGCCAGCAGTCACGGGACTAGCGGGAGGGCGAGGGGGCAGTATTTT. Protein sequence: CASSHGTSGRARGQYF.